The T cell receptor beta chain under discussion was sequenced for a study of T cell responses to AZD1222 COVID-19 vaccine. Study-wide findings and caveats: Reports indicate that nearly half of spike-specific TCRs are directed at unmutated variant regions. Donors, mostly white British, included more females; clonal diversity was possibly underestimated. Only after the peak T cell response were repertoires sampled.

The protocol was immunoSEQ multiplex PCR, while the TCRdb copy is restricted to in-frame clones and leaves out a portion. The table has about 140,000 clones, around 88% seen once. CDR3 length: 11 residues. The V and J ends lost 9 bases and 6 bases, in that order; junction bases with no gene match: 4. CDR1 KGHDR and CDR2 SFDVKD come from the germline V gene. Points on this clone: The target antigen is unknown.

Sequenced here: peripheral blood, sampled on day 0 of AZD1222 vaccination. The chain recombines TRBV24-1 with TRBJ2-7, with 7 bases fitting TRBD1. This clonotype was sampled from an adult in good health. CDR3 sequence reads: CATAGGSEQYF. The CDR3 region has the DNA TGTGCCACCGCAGGGGGAAGCGAGCAGTACTTC.